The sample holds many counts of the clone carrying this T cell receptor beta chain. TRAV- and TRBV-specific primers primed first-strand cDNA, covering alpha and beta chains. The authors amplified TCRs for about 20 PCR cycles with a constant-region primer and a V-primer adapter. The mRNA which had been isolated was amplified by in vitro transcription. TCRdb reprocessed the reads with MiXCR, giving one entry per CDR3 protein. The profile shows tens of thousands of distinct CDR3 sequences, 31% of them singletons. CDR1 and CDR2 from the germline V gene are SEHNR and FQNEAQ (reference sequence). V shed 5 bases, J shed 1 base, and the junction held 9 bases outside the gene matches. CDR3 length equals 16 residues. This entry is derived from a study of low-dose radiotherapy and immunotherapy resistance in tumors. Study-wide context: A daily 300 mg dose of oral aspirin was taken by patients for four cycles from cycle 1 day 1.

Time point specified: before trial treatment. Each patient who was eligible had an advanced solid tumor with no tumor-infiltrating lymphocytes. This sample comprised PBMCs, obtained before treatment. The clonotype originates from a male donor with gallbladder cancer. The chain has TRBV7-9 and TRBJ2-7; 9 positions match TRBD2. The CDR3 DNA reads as TGTGCCAGCAGCATCTTAAGGGCGGGGGGGTCCTACGAGCAGTACTTC. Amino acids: CASSILRAGGSYEQYF.